This T cell receptor beta chain was sequenced during a study of OX40 agonist ivuxolimab in advanced cancers. Overall study context: The drug used for patients, ivuxolimab, was an agonistic anti-OX40 (CD134) antibody.

Only in-frame clones appear in the TCRdb table, and some are missing; sequencing was by immunoSEQ multiplex PCR. Of about 81,000 clones in the sample, 85% to 90% were seen once. CDR1 is LNHDA and CDR2 is SQIVND in the germline V gene (reference sequence). Trimming stripped 3 bases from V and 0 bases from J, with 11 bases between. The CDR3 covers 16 residues. V usage is TRBV19 and J usage is TRBJ1-4, with D possibly matching TRBD1 (6 bases). The source material was CD4+ or CD8+ T cells sorted from blood, sampled in a trial of the OX40 agonist ivuxolimab. This TCR derives from an adult with an advanced solid tumor such as melanoma, head and neck, liver or kidney cancer. CDR3 nucleotides: TGTGCCAGTAGTATCCAGGGGCTGGCAACTAATGAAAAACTGTTTTTT. Translation gives CASSIQGLATNEKLFF.